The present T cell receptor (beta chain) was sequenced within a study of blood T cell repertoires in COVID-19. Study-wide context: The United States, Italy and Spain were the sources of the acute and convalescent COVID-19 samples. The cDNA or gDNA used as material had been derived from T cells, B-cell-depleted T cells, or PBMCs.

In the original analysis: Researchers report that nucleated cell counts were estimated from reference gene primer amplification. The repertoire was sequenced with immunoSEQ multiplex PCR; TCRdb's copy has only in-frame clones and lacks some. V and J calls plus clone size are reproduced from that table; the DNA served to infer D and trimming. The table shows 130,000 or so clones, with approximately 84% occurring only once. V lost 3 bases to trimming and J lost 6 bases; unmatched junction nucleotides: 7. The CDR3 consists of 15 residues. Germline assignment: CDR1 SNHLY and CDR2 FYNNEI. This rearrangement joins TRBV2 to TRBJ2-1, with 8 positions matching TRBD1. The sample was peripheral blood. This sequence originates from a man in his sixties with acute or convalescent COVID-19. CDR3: CASSDGQGRRNEQFF. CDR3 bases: TGTGCCAGCAGTGACGGACAGGGACGACGCAATGAGCAGTTCTTC.